The 15 T cell receptor beta chains in this list originate from one sample, sequenced in a study of shared clonotypes between healthy human individuals. CD8 cells classed as naive were CD45RO-negative and positively selected for CCR7, excluding terminally differentiated effector memory CD45RA+ cells. Profiling relied on immunoSEQ multiplex PCR, and the TCRdb table lists in-frame clones only, not all of them. The sample holds some 630,000 clones, approximately 96% seen once. The sample taken for sequencing was naive CD8+ T cells sorted from blood. The receptor source for this set is a woman in her 30s in good health.

The rearrangement uses TRBV7-9 and TRBJ2-7; 10 bases line up with TRBD1. The CDR3 is made up of 14 amino acids. J was trimmed by 5 bases and V by 7 bases; bases with no gene match: 8. CDR1 SEHNR and CDR2 FQNEAQ come from the germline V gene (reference sequence). In DNA, the CDR3 is TGTGCCAGCACCCCGGGGACAGGGGCCAACGAGCAGTACTTC. It yields the protein CASTPGTGANEQYF.

The chain has TRBV15 and TRBJ2-1, with 10 bases identical to TRBD2. Germline loops: CDR1 LNHNV, CDR2 YYDKDF (reference sequence). CDR3 length: 17 residues. V was pared by 0 bases and J by 4 bases, with 6 bases of the junction left unmatched. The CDR3 spells CATSREVGTSAYNEQFF. The CDR3 bases are TGTGCCACCAGCAGAGAAGTGGGGACTAGCGCTTACAATGAGCAGTTCTTC.

This sequence joins TRBV27 and TRBJ2-3, with D maybe TRBD1 (5 bases). The CDR3 contains 16 residues. Per the germline V gene, CDR1 is MNHEY and CDR2 is SMNVEV (reference sequence). The ends were cut back, 3 bases at V and 3 bases at J, with 16 bases in the middle. In DNA, the CDR3 is TGTGCCAGCAGTTTGGAATCAGGGCACGAGACAGATACGCAGTATTTT. Protein product: CASSLESGHETDTQYF.

This chain connects TRBV7-9 to TRBJ1-6; D uncertain. Trimming removed 5 bases from V and 3 bases from J, with 11 bases in between. The CDR3 consists of 15 residues. Per germline, CDR1 SEHNR and CDR2 FQNEAQ (reference sequence). CDR3 loop: CASSPPAVYNSPLHF. The CDR3 DNA is TGTGCCAGCAGCCCCCCGGCAGTCTATAATTCACCCCTCCACTTT.

The chain combines TRBV2 with TRBJ1-1; possibly TRBD1 for D (6 bases). The CDR3 runs 18 residues. CDR1 and CDR2 from the germline V gene are SNHLY and FYNNEI. V gave up 3 bases and J gave up 3 bases, with 23 bases separating them. CDR3 nucleotide sequence: TGTGCCAGCAGTGACCCGATTCCTGTATACAGGGCCGACACTGAAGCTTTCTTT. Amino acids: CASSDPIPVYRADTEAFF.

This chain links TRBV27 with TRBJ2-1, with D perhaps matching TRBD1 (5 bases). Germline V gene data show CDR1 as MNHEY and CDR2 as SMNVEV (reference sequence). V lost 2 bases, J lost 3 bases, and 8 bases lay in between. CDR3 size: 14 residues. The CDR3 region has the DNA TGTGCCAGCAGTTTAAGGACACTCTACAATGAGCAGTTCTTC. Encoded protein: CASSLRTLYNEQFF.

The chain couples TRBV7-9 to TRBJ1-2, with D unclear. V lost 5 bases and J lost 4, with 11 bases in between. The V gene's germline CDR1 is SEHNR and CDR2 FQNEAQ (reference sequence). The CDR3 totals 13 residues. This CDR3 is CASSLRPSYGYTF. CDR3 coding DNA: TGTGCCAGCAGCCTAAGACCGTCCTATGGCTACACCTTC.

In DNA form, the CDR3 reads TGTGCCAGTAGTGGACAGAATAGCAATCAGCCCCAGCATTTT. It encodes CASSGQNSNQPQHF. This chain connects TRBV19 to TRBJ1-5; maybe TRBD1 (6 bases). CDR1 LNHDA and CDR2 SQIVND come from the germline V gene (reference sequence). Trimming shortened V by 5 bases and J by 0 bases, and 8 bases separated the two germline ends. The CDR3 sequence is 14 residues long.

V and J are TRBV10-2 and TRBJ2-1; 9 bases are shared with TRBD2. CDR1 is WSHSY, CDR2 SAAADI, per germline. The CDR3 has 14 residues. The V gene end was trimmed by 9 bases and the J gene end by 6 bases; junction bases not matched to a gene: 9. CDR3 sequence reads: CASSISGRVNEQFF. The CDR3 DNA reads TGCGCCAGTTCTATTAGCGGGAGAGTCAATGAGCAGTTCTTC.

This clone has just one count. The CDR3: CASITGQGAYEQYF. The CDR3 DNA is TGTGCCAGCATTACGGGGCAGGGGGCCTACGAGCAGTACTTC. The gene calls are TRBV6-1 and TRBJ2-7; 7 bases are a match to TRBD1. V shed 7 bases and J 2 bases; nucleotides not matched to a gene: 8. This CDR3 is 14 amino acids long. Germline CDR1 MNHNS, CDR2 SASEGT.

V is TRBV18 and J is TRBJ1-1; D unresolved. The CDR3 contains 13 residues. Germline lookup yields CDR1 KGHSH and CDR2 LQKENI. V lost 6 bases to trimming and J lost 7 bases, with 15 bases between them. CDR3 in amino acids: CASSHLFFGEAFF. The CDR3, as DNA: TGTGCCAGCTCCCACCTTTTTTTCGGTGAAGCTTTCTTT.

The chain is built from TRBV9 and TRBJ2-7; D may match TRBD1 or TRBD2 (6 bases each). There are 15 residues in the CDR3. Germline V gene data show CDR1 as SGDLS and CDR2 as YYNGEE. Trimming removed 3 bases from V and 6 bases from J, with 19 bases in between. The CDR3 region is CASSAGGGGDREQYF. CDR3 bases: TGTGCCAGCAGCGCCGGAGGGGGAGGAGATCGCGAGCAGTACTTC.

The V and J genes are TRBV25-1 and TRBJ1-2; no clear D. Trimming removed 6 bases from V and 3 bases from J, with 2 bases in between. CDR1 and CDR2 from the germline V gene are MGHDK and SYGVNS. This CDR3 has 10 residues. The DNA for the CDR3 is TGTGCCAGCAGCGACTATGGCTACACCTTC. This translates into CASSDYGYTF.

V usage is TRBV28 and J usage is TRBJ1-2; D is uncertain. The germline gives CDR1 MDHEN, CDR2 SYDVKM. The length of the CDR3 is 11 residues. V was trimmed by 4 bases and J by 5 bases, leaving 5 bases between them. The CDR3 bases are TGTGCCAGCAGTTCAACATATGGCTACACCTTC. Its translation is CASSSTYGYTF.

This chain joins TRBV9 and TRBJ2-1; a weak D match, TRBD1 (6 bases). This CDR3 comprises 15 residues. Deletions cut 7 bases from V and 8 bases from J, with 22 bases between. The V gene's germline CDR1 is SGDLS and CDR2 YYNGEE. The CDR3 here is CASAHLGERGYEQFF. CDR3 nucleotides: TGTGCCAGCGCCCACTTAGGGGAGAGGGGGTATGAGCAGTTCTTC. The full variable domain, its missing parts supplied by reference TRBV9 and TRBJ2-1, is DSGVTQTPKHLITATGQRVTLRCSPRSGDLSVYWYQQSLDQGLQFLIQYYNGEERAKGNILERFSAQQFPDLHSELNLSSLELGDSALYFCASAHLGERGYEQFFGPGTRLTVL.